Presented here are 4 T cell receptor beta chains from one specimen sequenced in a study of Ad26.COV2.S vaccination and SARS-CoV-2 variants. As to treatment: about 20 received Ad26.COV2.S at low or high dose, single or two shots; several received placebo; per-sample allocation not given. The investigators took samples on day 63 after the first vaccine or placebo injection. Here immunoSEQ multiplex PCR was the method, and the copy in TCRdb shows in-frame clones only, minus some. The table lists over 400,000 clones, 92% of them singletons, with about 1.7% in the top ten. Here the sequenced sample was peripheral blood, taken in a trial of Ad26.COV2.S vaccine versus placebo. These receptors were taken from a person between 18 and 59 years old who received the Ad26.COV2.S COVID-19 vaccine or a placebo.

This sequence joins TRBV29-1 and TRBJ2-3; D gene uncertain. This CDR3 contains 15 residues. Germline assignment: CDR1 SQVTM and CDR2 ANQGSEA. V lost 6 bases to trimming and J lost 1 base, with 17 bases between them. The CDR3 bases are TGCAGCGTCCTCCCTAGAAGTGGGGGCACAGATACGCAGTATTTT. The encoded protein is CSVLPRSGGTDTQYF.

This CDR3 reads CASSTGVYEQYF. The CDR3 DNA is TGTGCCAGCAGTACCGGAGTATACGAGCAGTACTTC. The chain recombines TRBV12-3 or TRBV12-4 with TRBJ2-7, with D hard to call. The CDR3 spans 12 residues. Deletions cut 5 bases from V and 4 bases from J, with 9 bases between.

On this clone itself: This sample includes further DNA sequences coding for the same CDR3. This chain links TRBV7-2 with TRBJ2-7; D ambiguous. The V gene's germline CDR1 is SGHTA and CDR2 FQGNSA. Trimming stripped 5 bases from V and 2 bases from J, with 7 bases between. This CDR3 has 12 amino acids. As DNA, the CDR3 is TGTGCCAGCAGCCTTAGAGCCTACGAGCAGTACTTC. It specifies CASSLRAYEQYF.

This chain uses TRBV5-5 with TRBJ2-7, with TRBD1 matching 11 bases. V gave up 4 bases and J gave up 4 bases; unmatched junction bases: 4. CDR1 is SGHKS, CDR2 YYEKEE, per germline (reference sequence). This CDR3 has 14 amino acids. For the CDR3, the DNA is TGTGCCAGCAGCACCGGACAGGGGGCTTACGAGCAGTACTTC. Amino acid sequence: CASSTGQGAYEQYF.